Presented here are 16 T cell receptor beta chains from one specimen sequenced in a study of T cells in Graves' hyperthyroidism and ophthalmopathy. Researchers took RNA transcripts and amplified the TCR beta CDR3 regions from them. In the first-round RT-PCR of the TCR CDR3, the HTBI primer set was used. TCRdb itself ran the multiplex PCR reads through MiXCR, one entry per CDR3 protein. Here the sample spans about 210,000 distinct CDR3 sequences, 15% to 20% being singletons. Sequencing used blood. Receptors were obtained from a man aged 45-60 years with Graves' hyperthyroidism.

This clonotype has ten or more counts. The chain employs TRBV12-3 or TRBV12-4 and TRBJ2-5; 7 positions agree with TRBD1. The CDR3 is 15 residues long. V gave up 5 bases and J gave up 3 bases; unmatched junction bases: 9. The CDR3, as DNA: TGTGCCAGCAGTCCACGACAGGGTAGGGAAGAGACCCAGTACTTC. Its translation is CASSPRQGREETQYF.

The sample holds many counts of this clonotype. V is TRBV18 and J is TRBJ2-7; D gene unclear. CDR1 is KGHSH and CDR2 is LQKENI in the germline V gene. Trimming stripped 4 bases from V and 0 bases from J, with 13 bases between. CDR3 length equals 15 residues. The CDR3 is CASSQADTSSYEQYF. DNA of the CDR3: TGTGCCAGCTCACAAGCTGACACGAGCTCCTACGAGCAGTACTTC.

The rearrangement uses TRBV27 and TRBJ1-4; maybe TRBD1 (5 bases). This CDR3 region has 16 residues. The germline V and J ends were trimmed by 7 bases and 4 bases, with 19 bases remaining between them. Germline CDR1 and CDR2: MNHEY and SMNVEV (reference sequence). The CDR3 spells CASTPLRGALNEKLFF. In DNA, the CDR3 is TGTGCCAGCACCCCCTTGAGAGGGGCTCTTAATGAAAAACTGTTTTTT.

This clonotype came up a few times. This chain's CDR3 is CASSLALGGTGGAVQETQYF. In nucleotides, the CDR3 is TGTGCCAGCAGCTTAGCACTCGGTGGGACAGGGGGCGCGGTCCAAGAGACCCAGTACTTC. This chain links TRBV7-9 with TRBJ2-5, with 12 positions matching TRBD1. V lost 0 bases to trimming and J lost 1 base; unmatched junction nucleotides: 12. CDR1 SEHNR and CDR2 FQNEAQ come from the germline V gene (reference sequence). There are 20 residues in the CDR3. The whole variable domain, filled in from reference TRBV7-9 and TRBJ2-5, reads DTGVSQNPRHKITKRGQNVTFRCDPISEHNRLYWYRQTLGQGPEFLTYFQNEAQLEKSRLLSDRFSAERPKGSFSTLEIQRTEQGDSAMYLCASSLALGGTGGAVQETQYFGPGTRLLVL.

This rearrangement joins TRBV7-9 to TRBJ1-4; no clear D. The CDR3 length is 12 residues. Germline CDR1 SEHNR, CDR2 FQNEAQ (reference sequence). Deletions cut 3 bases from V and 6 bases from J, with 5 bases between. CDR3 sequence: CASSFADEKLFF. CDR3 nucleotides: TGTGCCAGCAGCTTTGCAGATGAAAAACTGTTTTTT. Combining the CDR3 with reference TRBV7-9 and TRBJ1-4 gives the whole variable domain DTGVSQNPRHKITKRGQNVTFRCDPISEHNRLYWYRQTLGQGPEFLTYFQNEAQLEKSRLLSDRFSAERPKGSFSTLEIQRTEQGDSAMYLCASSFADEKLFFGSGTQLSVL.

The genes are TRBV5-1 and TRBJ1-1; possible D gene TRBD1, 6 bases. The CDR3 is 16 residues long. Germline V gene lookup returns CDR1 SGHRS and CDR2 YFSETQ. V lost 0 bases, J lost 1 base, and 13 bases lay in between. The CDR3 coding sequence is TGCGCCAGCAGCTTGGCCGCAGGGGCGTCGAACACTGAAGCTTTCTTT. Its translation is CASSLAAGASNTEAFF.

This clonotype has ten or more counts. The chain combines TRBV2 with TRBJ2-7; D unresolved. Germline loops: CDR1 SNHLY, CDR2 FYNNEI. V was shortened by 1 base and J by 4 bases, with 5 bases between the two germline ends. CDR3 size: 12 residues. The CDR3 bases are TGTGCCAGCAGTGAAGGGCGGTACGAGCAGTACTTC. It translates to CASSEGRYEQYF.

This clonotype was counted at least ten times. This chain connects TRBV5-1 to TRBJ2-1; 13 nucleotides agree with TRBD2. The CDR3 is made up of 16 amino acids. In germline, CDR1 is SGHRS, CDR2 YFSETQ. Unmatched junction bases numbered 8, after V lost 5 bases and J lost 6 bases. This CDR3 is CASSQKTSGRSNEQFF. The CDR3 DNA sequence: TGCGCCAGCAGTCAAAAGACTAGCGGGAGGTCCAATGAGCAGTTCTTC.

In its sample, this clonotype was seen a few times. The chain recombines TRBV10-3 with TRBJ2-5; 11 bases match TRBD1. In germline, CDR1 is ENHRY, CDR2 SYGVKD. CDR3 length equals 14 residues. Trimming cost V 9 bases and J 5 bases; bases outside gene matches: 8. In DNA, the CDR3 is TGTGCCATAGGACAGGACAGGGGGCGTGAGACCCAGTACTTC. This codes for CAIGQDRGRETQYF.

A note on this clonotype: Given a much more abundant clone one base away, this may be a read error. The rearrangement links TRBV12-3 or TRBV12-4 to TRBJ2-1, with a tentative D call TRBD2 (6 bases). The CDR3 is made up of 15 amino acids. V dropped 2 bases and J dropped 3 bases, with 11 bases sitting between them. This chain's CDR3 is CASSLSGQHYNEQFF. The CDR3 nucleotides read TGTGCCAGCAGTTTAAGCGGGCAGCACTACAATGAGCAGTTCTTC.

This clonotype was recorded many times. The rearrangement joins TRBV7-2 to TRBJ2-5; TRBD2 matches 8 bases. There are 15 residues in the CDR3. Germline assignment: CDR1 SGHTA and CDR2 FQGNSA. After removal of 7 bases from V and 5 bases from J, the junction contained 12 bases not matched to a gene. CDR3 sequence: CASIQNRAGGETQYF. CDR3 DNA: TGTGCCAGCATCCAGAATCGGGCGGGAGGCGAGACCCAGTACTTC.

A note on this clonotype: This sequence may be a read error, since a much larger clone differs from it by one base. CDR3 coding DNA: TGCAGCGCCTGGGACGGCTCCTACAATGAGCAGTTCTTC. Translating it yields CSAWDGSYNEQFF. This chain connects TRBV29-1 to TRBJ2-1; D tentatively fits TRBD1 or TRBD2 (5 bases each). Germline CDR1 and CDR2: SQVTM and ANQGSEA. The V gene lost 7 bases and the J gene lost 0 bases, with 10 bases spanning the gap. This CDR3 comprises 13 residues.

Worth noting for this clonotype: A much larger clone is a single base away; this may be a read error. This chain uses TRBV14 with TRBJ2-1, with a weak D call TRBD2 (7 bases). This CDR3 comprises 16 residues. Trimming stripped 3 bases from V and 4 bases from J, with 16 bases between. Germline V gene sequence: CDR1 SGHDN, CDR2 FVKESK. In nucleotides, the CDR3 is TGTGCCAGCAGCCACTTCGGTAGGGGGGGTTACAATGAGCAGTTCTTC. It is translated as CASSHFGRGGYNEQFF.

This clonotype was observed many times. The V gene is TRBV10-2, the J gene TRBJ2-1; 14 bases map to TRBD2. This CDR3 region has 14 residues. The V segment lost 8 bases and the J segment 9 bases; nucleotides outside the gene matches: 6. Germline V lookup: CDR1 WSHSY, CDR2 SAAADI. Here the CDR3 DNA reads TGCGCCAGCGGGACTAGCGGGAGTCGCAGTGAGCAGTTCTTC. Encoded protein: CASGTSGSRSEQFF.

This clonotype came up many times. The rearrangement uses TRBV6-1 and TRBJ2-1, with 11 bases that match TRBD2. The CDR3 covers 16 residues. Losses at the gene ends were 4 bases for V and 1 base for J; bases not matched to a gene: 3. Germline-derived CDR1 and CDR2 are MNHNS and SASEGT. For the CDR3, the DNA is TGTGCCAGCAGTGGCTTAGCGGGAGGGTCCTACAATGAGCAGTTCTTC. It translates to CASSGLAGGSYNEQFF.

In this sample, this clonotype turned up many times. The chain links TRBV7-2 to TRBJ1-1; D unresolved. The V and J ends lost 3 bases and 0 bases respectively, with 14 bases between them. CDR3 length: 16 residues. Germline CDR1 and CDR2: SGHTA and FQGNSA. The CDR3 protein is CASSFPAGSMNTEAFF. As DNA, the CDR3 is TGTGCCAGCAGCTTCCCCGCGGGCTCAATGAACACTGAAGCTTTCTTT.